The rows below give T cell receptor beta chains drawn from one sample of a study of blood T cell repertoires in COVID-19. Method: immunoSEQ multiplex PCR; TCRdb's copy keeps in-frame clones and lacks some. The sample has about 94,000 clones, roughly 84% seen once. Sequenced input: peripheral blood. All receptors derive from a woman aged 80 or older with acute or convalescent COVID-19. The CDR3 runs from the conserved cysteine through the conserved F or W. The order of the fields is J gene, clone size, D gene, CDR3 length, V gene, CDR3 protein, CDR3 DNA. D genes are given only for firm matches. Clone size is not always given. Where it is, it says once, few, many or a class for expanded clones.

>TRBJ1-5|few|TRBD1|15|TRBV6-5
CASSVEGTGIQPQHF
TGTGCCAGCAGCGTAGAGGGGACAGGGATACAGCCCCAGCATTTT
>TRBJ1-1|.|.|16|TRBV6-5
CASSYSGPSPNTEAFF
TGTGCCAGCAGTTACAGTGGGCCAAGCCCGAACACTGAAGCTTTCTTT
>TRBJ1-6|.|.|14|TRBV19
CASRESLNNSPLHF
TGTGCCAGTAGGGAGAGTCTGAATAATTCACCCCTCCACTTT
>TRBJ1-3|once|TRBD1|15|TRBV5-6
CASSSGTGAGNTIYF
TGTGCCAGCAGCTCCGGGACAGGGGCTGGAAACACCATATATTTT
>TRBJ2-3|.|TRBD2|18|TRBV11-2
CASSLDPPERGGSDTQYF
TGTGCCAGCAGCTTAGATCCACCGGAGCGGGGGGGCTCAGATACGCAGTATTTT
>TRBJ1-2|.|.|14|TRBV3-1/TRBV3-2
CASSRSASNYGYTF
TGTGCCAGCAGCCGGTCCGCTAGCAACTATGGCTACACCTTC
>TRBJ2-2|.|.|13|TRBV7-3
CASSLLRGGELFF
TGTGCCAGCAGCTTATTAAGGGGCGGGGAGCTGTTTTTT
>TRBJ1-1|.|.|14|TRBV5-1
CASSPTWGGTEAFF
TGCGCCAGCAGCCCAACTTGGGGCGGCACTGAAGCTTTCTTT
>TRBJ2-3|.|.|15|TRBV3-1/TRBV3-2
CASSRPGWGTDTQYF
TGTGCCAGCAGTCGCCCGGGGTGGGGCACAGATACGCAGTATTTT
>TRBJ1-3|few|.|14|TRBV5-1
CASSPREAGNTIYF
TGCGCCAGCAGCCCTAGGGAGGCCGGAAACACCATATATTTT
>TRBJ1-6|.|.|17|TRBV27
CASSYEPPGHGTSPLHF
TGTGCCAGCAGTTATGAACCCCCGGGACACGGAACCTCACCCCTCCACTTT
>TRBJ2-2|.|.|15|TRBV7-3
CASSHGGAGTGELFF
TGTGCCAGCAGCCATGGGGGGGCCGGCACCGGGGAGCTGTTTTTT
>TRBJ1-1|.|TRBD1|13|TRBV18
CASSQTRQGEAFF
TGTGCCAGCTCACAGACCCGACAGGGCGAAGCTTTCTTT
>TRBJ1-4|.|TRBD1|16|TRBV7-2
CASSSGQGATNEKLFF
TGTGCCAGCAGCTCCGGACAGGGCGCAACTAATGAAAAACTGTTTTTT
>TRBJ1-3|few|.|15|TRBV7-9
CASSPDRTAGNTIYF
TGTGCCAGCAGCCCAGACCGGACAGCTGGAAACACCATATATTTT
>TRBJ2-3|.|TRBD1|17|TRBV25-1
CASSEYTGTGRADTQYF
TGTGCCAGCAGTGAGTACACCGGGACAGGGCGCGCAGATACGCAGTATTTT
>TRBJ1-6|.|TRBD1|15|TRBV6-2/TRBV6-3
CASSYSTGVGSPLHF
TGTGCCAGCAGTTACTCGACAGGGGTGGGTTCACCCCTCCACTTT
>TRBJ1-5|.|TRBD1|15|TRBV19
CASRTQGAGGQPQHF
TGTGCCAGTAGGACACAGGGGGCCGGAGGACAGCCCCAGCATTTT
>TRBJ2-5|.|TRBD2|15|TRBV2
CASMMASGRRETQYF
TGTGCCAGCATGATGGCTAGCGGGAGACGGGAGACCCAGTACTTC
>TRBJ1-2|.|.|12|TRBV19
CASGQVNYGYTF
TGTGCCAGTGGTCAGGTCAACTATGGCTACACCTTC
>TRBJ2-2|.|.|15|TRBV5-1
CASSPKAGLTGELFF
TGCGCCAGCAGCCCAAAGGCAGGGTTGACCGGGGAGCTGTTTTTT
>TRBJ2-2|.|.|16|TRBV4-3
CASSQDLAGNTGELFF
TGCGCCAGCAGCCAAGATTTGGCAGGGAACACCGGGGAGCTGTTTTTT
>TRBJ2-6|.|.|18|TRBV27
CASSSQTAGASGANVLTF
TGTGCCAGCAGTTCGCAGACGGCAGGGGCTTCTGGGGCCAACGTCCTGACTTTC